One and the same sample provided the 31 T cell receptor beta chains below, sequenced in a study of blood T cell repertoires in COVID-19. TCRdb keeps only in-frame clones here, not all; method: immunoSEQ multiplex PCR. The top ten hold 1.6% of the sample, which has around 64,000 clones, approximately 90% seen once. Sequenced: peripheral blood. These TCRs come from a human donor in a cohort sampled during active COVID-19.

Details on this clone: The junction does not match germline at one end; this may be a read error. The chain links TRBV9 to TRBJ1-2, with TRBD1 identical over 7 bases. CDR1 SGDLS and CDR2 YYNGEE come from the germline V gene. The CDR3 has 13 residues. The CDR3 bases are TGTGCCAGCAGCGTAGATTCAGGGGGAGAGGGGTGCTTC. This gives the protein CASSVDSGGEGCF. Full variable domain (missing parts from reference TRBV9 and TRBJ1-2): DSGVTQTPKHLITATGQRVTLRCSPRSGDLSVYWYQQSLDQGLQFLIQYYNGEERAKGNILERFSAQQFPDLHSELNLSSLELGDSALYFCASSVDSGGEGCFGSGTRLTVV.

In its sample, this clone was seen once. The chain joins TRBV5-6 to TRBJ1-4; D gene unclear. This CDR3 comprises 17 residues. CDR1 SGHDT and CDR2 YYEEEE come from the germline V gene. V dropped 4 bases and J dropped 5 bases, with 21 bases sitting between them. DNA for the CDR3: TGTGCCAGCAGCCCCAGGATTGAGTACGGAAAAAATGAAAAACTGTTTTTT. This encodes CASSPRIEYGKNEKLFF.

The chain is built from TRBV11-3 and TRBJ2-7; D may be TRBD2 (5 bases). Looked up from germline, CDR1 is SGHNT and CDR2 is YENEEA. This CDR3 comprises 14 residues. The ends were cut back, 8 bases at V and 2 bases at J, with 16 bases in the middle. The CDR3 DNA sequence: TGTGCCAGCCGAGGGTCGGGCCGGACCTACGAGCAGTACTTC. It translates to CASRGSGRTYEQYF. Using reference TRBV11-3 and TRBJ2-7 for the parts outside the CDR3, the full variable domain is EAGVVQSPRYKIIEKKQPVAFWCNPISGHNTLYWYLQNLGQGPELLIRYENEEAVDDSQLPKDRFSAERLKGVDSTLKIQPAELGDSAVYLCASRGSGRTYEQYFGPGTRLTVT.

V gene TRBV4-3 combines with J gene TRBJ2-1, with 10 nucleotides matching TRBD2. This CDR3 is 19 amino acids long. Trimming removed 1 base from V and 1 base from J; junction bases left unmatched: 10. CDR1 and CDR2 (germline): LGHNA, YSLEER. Here the CDR3 DNA reads TGCGCCAGCAGCCAAGTGGCCTTGGCTAGCGGGGGTTCCTACAATGAGCAGTTCTTC. It translates to CASSQVALASGGSYNEQFF.

The chain employs TRBV7-2 and TRBJ2-7; D remains ambiguous. V was trimmed by 4 bases and J by 3 bases, leaving 13 bases between them. This CDR3 is built from 14 residues. Germline-derived CDR1 and CDR2 are SGHTA and FQGNSA. CDR3 residues: CASSSSTGNYEQYF. The CDR3 DNA reads as TGTGCCAGCAGCTCCTCGACTGGAAACTACGAGCAGTACTTC.

The chain links TRBV18 to TRBJ1-2; D ambiguous. The germline V gene has CDR1 KGHSH and CDR2 LQKENI. V dropped 3 bases and J dropped 2 bases, with 7 bases sitting between them. The CDR3 spans 13 residues. The CDR3 coding sequence is TGTGCCAGCTCACCCCAAGCGAACTATGGCTACACCTTC. Translating gives CASSPQANYGYTF.

The gene calls are TRBV7-9 and TRBJ1-6; 7 positions agree with TRBD1. Germline V gene data show CDR1 as SEHNR and CDR2 as FQNEAQ (reference sequence). This CDR3 has 14 amino acids. V lost 6 bases and J lost 7; bases outside the gene matches: 6. DNA for the CDR3: TGTGCCAGCAGTGCCGGGACAGAGAATTCACCCCTCCACTTT. Protein sequence: CASSAGTENSPLHF. Full variable domain (missing parts from reference TRBV7-9 and TRBJ1-6): DTGVSQNPRHKITKRGQNVTFRCDPISEHNRLYWYRQTLGQGPEFLTYFQNEAQLEKSRLLSDRFSAERPKGSFSTLEIQRTEQGDSAMYLCASSAGTENSPLHFGNGTRLTVT.

This clone occurred once. This chain uses TRBV4-3 with TRBJ2-2; D possibly corresponds to TRBD2 (5 bases). Germline CDR1 and CDR2: LGHNA and YSLEER. The CDR3 is 13 amino acids. V dropped 3 bases and J dropped 6 bases, with 8 bases sitting between them. This CDR3 reads CASSHLRAGELFF. The CDR3 nucleotides are TGCGCCAGCAGCCACCTGAGGGCCGGGGAGCTGTTTTTT.

CDR3 DNA: TGTGCCAGCAGTTTAGCATCCGTAGCGGGCTACGAGCAGTACTTC. This codes for CASSLASVAGYEQYF. The chain recombines TRBV28 with TRBJ2-7; 7 bases agree with TRBD2. Germline trimming cut 2 bases from V and 3 bases from J; bases unmatched to any gene: 7. The CDR3 is 15 amino acids. Per the germline V gene, CDR1 is MDHEN and CDR2 is SYDVKM.

The chain recombines TRBV19 with TRBJ1-5; D may be TRBD1 (5 bases). V was cut by 5 bases and J by 6 bases, with 14 bases left in between. This CDR3 spans 14 amino acids. Germline loops: CDR1 LNHDA, CDR2 SQIVND (reference sequence). The CDR3 loop reads CASSRGLNGQPQHF. The CDR3 DNA follows: TGTGCCAGTAGTCGGGGGTTGAACGGTCAGCCCCAGCATTTT.

The chain recombines TRBV28 with TRBJ2-6; possible D gene TRBD1, 6 bases. Germline CDR1 MDHEN, CDR2 SYDVKM. This CDR3 contains 15 residues. V dropped 4 bases and J dropped 4 bases, with 11 bases sitting between them. DNA for the CDR3: TGTGCCAGCAGTTCTACAGGGCAAGGGGCCAACGTCCTGACTTTC. Its protein product is CASSSTGQGANVLTF.

This chain links TRBV5-6 with TRBJ1-4; D not resolved. V gave up 5 bases and J gave up 8 bases, with 19 bases separating them. The CDR3 totals 15 residues. Germline assignment: CDR1 SGHDT and CDR2 YYEEEE. CDR3 in DNA: TGTGCCAGCAGTTCTGTAGGTCGGGTACGGGAAAAACTGTTTTTT. It is translated as CASSSVGRVREKLFF. The variable domain in full, with the rest retrieved from reference TRBV5-6 and TRBJ1-4, is DAGVTQSPTHLIKTRGQQVTLRCSPKSGHDTVSWYQQALGQGPQFIFQYYEEEERQRGNFPDRFSGHQFPNYSSELNVNALLLGDSALYLCASSSVGRVREKLFFGSGTQLSVL.

The CDR3 sequence is CATSDSGGGPTNEQFF. DNA of the CDR3: TGTGCCACCAGTGATTCCGGGGGAGGACCCACCAATGAGCAGTTCTTC. The chain couples TRBV24-1 to TRBJ2-1; D is perhaps TRBD2 (6 bases). Germline V gives CDR1 KGHDR, CDR2 SFDVKD. The CDR3 is made up of 16 amino acids. V was clipped by 2 bases and J by 6 bases, with 16 bases between them.

This CDR3 reads CASSATGTHNSYNEQFF. The CDR3 DNA sequence: TGTGCCAGCAGCGCAACGGGGACACACAACTCCTACAATGAGCAGTTCTTC. The chain has TRBV7-6 and TRBJ2-1; TRBD1 might be the D (6 bases). This CDR3 is 17 amino acids long. Germline assignment: CDR1 SGHVS and CDR2 FNYEAQ. V was trimmed by 5 bases and J by 0 bases, leaving 17 bases between them.

The chain carries TRBV24-1 and TRBJ2-3; TRBD2 aligns across 15 bases. V shed 9 bases, J shed 3 bases, and the junction held 6 bases outside the gene matches. The germline V gene has CDR1 KGHDR and CDR2 SFDVKD. The CDR3 has 16 amino acids. The CDR3 DNA is TGTGCCACCGCTCAGGGACTAGCGGGAGGAACAGATACGCAGTATTTT. Translated: CATAQGLAGGTDTQYF.

The V and J genes are TRBV27 and TRBJ2-1, with TRBD2 as a possible D gene (5 bases). With 9 bases removed from V and 0 bases from J, the gap between germline ends came to 15 bases. CDR3 length equals 15 residues. Germline loops: CDR1 MNHEY, CDR2 SMNVEV (reference sequence). The CDR3 is CASLRTFGSYNEQFF. CDR3 nucleotides: TGTGCCAGTCTTCGGACTTTTGGCTCCTACAATGAGCAGTTCTTC.

With respect to this clone: Other DNA sequences in this sample translate to the same CDR3. This chain joins TRBV6-4 and TRBJ2-2; maybe TRBD1 (6 bases). This CDR3 comprises 13 residues. V dropped 6 bases and J dropped 5 bases, with 10 bases sitting between them. Germline lookup yields CDR1 MRHNA and CDR2 SNTAGT. CDR3 residues: CASSEQGTGELFF. DNA for the CDR3: TGTGCCAGCAGCGAACAGGGAACCGGGGAGCTGTTTTTT.

The chain employs TRBV25-1 and TRBJ2-7, with 9 bases lining up with TRBD2. The CDR3 runs to 16 residues. The V and J ends lost 5 bases and 3 bases, in that order; junction bases with no gene match: 11. Germline-derived CDR1 and CDR2 are MGHDK and SYGVNS. The CDR3 DNA follows: TGTGCCAGCAGTCCGAAGTGGCGGGAGGGCGTCTACGAGCAGTACTTC. Its protein product is CASSPKWREGVYEQYF.

CDR3 bases: TGCAGTGCAAGTGGGACTAGCGGGAGATGGGATGAGCAGTTCTTC. Amino acids: CSASGTSGRWDEQFF. V gene TRBV20-1 combines with J gene TRBJ2-1, with 14 positions matching TRBD2. Germline-derived CDR1 and CDR2 are DFQATT and SNEGSKA (reference sequence). The CDR3 consists of 15 residues. The J segment lost 8 bases and the V segment lost 6 bases, leaving 9 bases of the junction unmatched.

V gene TRBV4-3 combines with J gene TRBJ1-1; 10 positions match TRBD1. CDR1 and CDR2 (germline): LGHNA, YSLEER. This CDR3 is 17 amino acids long. The V segment lost 2 bases and the J segment 0 bases; nucleotides outside the gene matches: 6. CDR3: CASSQTGQGPVNTEAFF. The CDR3 bases are TGCGCCAGCAGCCAAACGGGACAGGGGCCGGTGAACACTGAAGCTTTCTTT.

The rearrangement uses TRBV19 and TRBJ2-2, with TRBD2 identical over 11 bases. CDR1 is LNHDA, CDR2 SQIVND, per germline (reference sequence). With V trimmed by 4 bases and J by 2 bases, 15 bases remained unmatched. The CDR3 has 20 amino acids. The CDR3 loop reads CASSTRLAGTLLTNTGELFF. The CDR3, as DNA: TGTGCCAGTAGTACGCGACTAGCGGGAACATTATTGACAAACACCGGGGAGCTGTTTTTT.

The genes are TRBV11-2 and TRBJ1-1; D gene uncertain. With 1 base removed from V and 0 bases from J, the gap between germline ends came to 12 bases. Germline CDR1 SGHAT, CDR2 FQNNGV. This CDR3 is 16 amino acids long. CDR3 amino acids: CASSLVVATMNTEAFF. CDR3 nucleotide sequence: TGTGCCAGCAGCTTAGTCGTCGCTACCATGAACACTGAAGCTTTCTTT.

The gene calls are TRBV6-2 or TRBV6-3 and TRBJ2-6; 9 bases align to TRBD1. This CDR3 contains 17 residues. Losses at the gene ends were 6 bases for V and 4 bases for J; bases not matched to a gene: 10. Germline-derived CDR1 and CDR2 are MNHEY and SVGEGT. The CDR3 DNA sequence: TGTGCCAGCAGCCTTGGGACAGGGCAAGCAGGGGCCAACGTCCTGACTTTC. It translates to CASSLGTGQAGANVLTF.

This rearrangement joins TRBV28 to TRBJ1-1; no clear D. Trimming stripped 5 bases from V and 8 bases from J, with 18 bases between. Germline-derived CDR1 and CDR2 are MDHEN and SYDVKM. The CDR3 is 14 residues long. The CDR3 nucleotides are TGTGCCAGCAGTAACACCCCCACTCCGGGGGAAGCTTTCTTT. Translated, it gives CASSNTPTPGEAFF.

J is TRBJ2-7 and V is TRBV15; maybe TRBD2 (6 bases). From germline, CDR1 is LNHNV and CDR2 YYDKDF (reference sequence). This CDR3 has 15 amino acids. V lost 4 bases, J lost 7 bases, and 20 bases lay in between. CDR3 sequence reads: CATSISLPGVGEQYF. CDR3 coding DNA: TGTGCCACCAGCATATCCCTACCGGGAGTGGGAGAGCAGTACTTC.

J is TRBJ2-7 and V is TRBV4-2; TRBD2 matches at 8 bases. The CDR3 is made up of 18 amino acids. The ends lost 1 base at V and 4 bases at J; junction bases unmatched: 15. Germline CDR1 is LGHNA and CDR2 is YNFKEQ. CDR3 sequence: CASSQGLLRSGSEYEQYF. The CDR3 DNA is TGTGCCAGCAGCCAAGGCCTTTTGAGAAGCGGGAGTGAATACGAGCAGTACTTC.

The J gene is TRBJ1-3, the V gene TRBV5-1, with a possible D match to TRBD1 (5 bases). Per germline, CDR1 SGHRS and CDR2 YFSETQ. CDR3 length: 17 amino acids. Deletions cut 5 bases from V and 0 bases from J, with 18 bases between. For the CDR3, the DNA is TGCGCCAGCAGTCCTTTTACGGACACCAGCTCTGGAAACACCATATATTTT. This encodes CASSPFTDTSSGNTIYF. Based on the CDR3 plus reference TRBV5-1 and TRBJ1-3, the full variable domain is KAGVTQTPRYLIKTRGQQVTLSCSPISGHRSVSWYQQTPGQGLQFLFEYFSETQRNKGNFPGRFSGRQFSNSRSEMNVSTLELGDSALYLCASSPFTDTSSGNTIYFGEGSWLTVV.

The rearrangement joins TRBV10-1 to TRBJ2-2; the match to TRBD2 covers 14 bases. The germline V gene has CDR1 WNHNN and CDR2 SYGVQD (reference sequence). V lost 0 bases to trimming and J lost 4 bases; unmatched junction nucleotides: 7. The CDR3 covers 19 residues. The CDR3: CASSESGLAGVGATGELFF. CDR3 sequence (DNA): TGCGCCAGCAGTGAGTCGGGACTAGCGGGAGTCGGGGCCACCGGGGAGCTGTTTTTT.

This clone has a single count. The chain uses TRBV2 and TRBJ1-1; D gene ambiguous. Deletions cut 6 bases from V and 4 bases from J, with 6 bases between. Germline V gives CDR1 SNHLY, CDR2 FYNNEI. The CDR3 is 11 amino acids. This CDR3 reads CASSRGTEAFF. As DNA, the CDR3 is TGTGCCAGCAGCCGGGGCACTGAAGCTTTCTTT.

The chain combines TRBV7-8 with TRBJ2-2; 9 bases agree with TRBD1. The germline gives CDR1 SGHVS, CDR2 FQNEAQ. Germline trimming cut 4 bases from V and 5 bases from J; bases unmatched to any gene: 5. This CDR3 is built from 15 residues. The CDR3 loop is CASSSTGGRTGELFF. CDR3 DNA: TGTGCCAGCAGCTCCACAGGGGGCAGGACCGGGGAGCTGTTTTTT.

The V gene is TRBV19, the J gene TRBJ2-1; D perhaps matches TRBD2 (6 bases). Trimming pared 10 bases from V and 0 bases from J, leaving 16 bases between. The V gene's germline CDR1 is LNHDA and CDR2 SQIVND (reference sequence). The CDR3 runs to 15 residues. CDR3 in amino acids: CATRGLGGSYNEQFF. DNA for the CDR3: TGTGCCACCCGAGGGTTGGGAGGCTCCTACAATGAGCAGTTCTTC. The full variable domain, its missing parts supplied by reference TRBV19 and TRBJ2-1, is DGGITQSPKYLFRKEGQNVTLSCEQNLNHDAMYWYRQDPGQGLRLIYYSQIVNDFQKGDIAEGYSVSREKKESFPLTVTSAQKNPTAFYLCATRGLGGSYNEQFFGPGTRLTVL.